Below, 20 T cell receptor beta chains from the same sample are listed, as sequenced in a study of response to subunit inactivated influenza vaccine. TCRdb processed the RT-PCR reads anew with MiXCR; each CDR3 protein has one entry. The sample has almost 250,000 distinct CDR3 sequences; over 9% are singletons. Sequenced here: non-naive T cells sorted from PBMCs, sampled approximately 15 days before vaccination. Receptors were obtained from a man in his forties or fifties who received an inactivated influenza vaccine.

This clonotype has just a few counts. The chain is built from TRBV7-8 and TRBJ1-3; maybe TRBD1 (5 bases). Germline V gene sequence: CDR1 SGHVS, CDR2 FQNEAQ. Trimming took off 4 bases at V and 5 bases at J, with 12 bases between the two ends. This CDR3 region has 14 residues. CDR3 region: CASSSRVERNTIYF. The DNA of the CDR3 is TGTGCCAGCAGCTCCAGGGTTGAGAGAAACACCATATATTTT.

The chain uses TRBV6-1 and TRBJ2-2, with D unclear. V lost 2 bases to trimming and J lost 4 bases, with 17 bases between them. The CDR3 has 17 amino acids. CDR1 and CDR2 from the germline V gene are MNHNS and SASEGT. The CDR3 spells CASSEWRRWGGTGELFF. The CDR3 coding sequence is TGTGCCAGCAGTGAATGGCGGCGGTGGGGTGGCACCGGGGAGCTGTTTTTT.

The chain recombines TRBV10-3 with TRBJ1-2, with TRBD1 as a possible D gene (5 bases). V dropped 4 bases and J dropped 4 bases, with 13 bases sitting between them. Germline assignment: CDR1 ENHRY and CDR2 SYGVKD. This CDR3 has 14 residues. CDR3 sequence reads: CAISGQGNSYGYTF. In DNA, the CDR3 is TGTGCCATCAGTGGGCAGGGAAACTCCTATGGCTACACCTTC.

This clonotype was seen only a few times. This CDR3 is CASSHRLAGEETQYF. The CDR3 coding sequence is TGCGCCAGCAGTCACCGACTAGCGGGGGAAGAGACCCAGTACTTC. The chain is built from TRBV23-1 and TRBJ2-5, with 12 bases lining up with TRBD2. TRBV23-1 is an ORF for which the function is uncertain. The CDR3 is 15 residues long. V shed 3 bases and J 3 bases; nucleotides not matched to a gene: 2.

J is TRBJ1-5 and V is TRBV4-3; possible D gene TRBD1, 5 bases. Germline loops: CDR1 LGHNA, CDR2 YSLEER. This CDR3 has 14 residues. With 0 bases removed from V and 7 bases from J, the gap between germline ends came to 10 bases. The CDR3, as DNA: TGCGCCAGCAGCCAAGACAGGGCCTACCAGCCCCAGCATTTT. Protein: CASSQDRAYQPQHF.

Many counts were recorded for this clonotype. The CDR3 DNA follows: TGTGCCAGCAGTTTAGCCGGGGGCCTTTTCGAGCAGTACTTC. Its protein product is CASSLAGGLFEQYF. The V call is TRBV12-3 or TRBV12-4, the J call TRBJ2-7, with D possibly called TRBD1 or TRBD2 (6 bases each). The CDR3 runs to 14 residues. V lost 0 bases to trimming and J lost 6 bases, with 12 bases between them.

The chain couples TRBV14 to TRBJ1-1; D gene uncertain. The ends were cut back, 3 bases at V and 5 bases at J, with 10 bases in the middle. The germline V gene has CDR1 SGHDN and CDR2 FVKESK. This CDR3 has 13 amino acids. CDR3 region: CASSQGRKTEAFF. CDR3 DNA sequence: TGTGCCAGCAGCCAGGGCCGAAAGACTGAAGCTTTCTTT.

The chain links TRBV4-3 to TRBJ1-1; the match to TRBD1 covers 10 bases. Germline V lookup: CDR1 LGHNA, CDR2 YSLEER. With V trimmed by 0 bases and J by 11 bases, 3 bases remained unmatched. This CDR3 spans 13 amino acids. CDR3 region: CASSQDGTGAAFF. For the CDR3, the DNA is TGCGCCAGCAGCCAAGATGGGACAGGGGCGGCTTTCTTT.

V and J are TRBV4-2 and TRBJ1-1; D possibly corresponds to TRBD1 (6 bases). Germline V gene sequence: CDR1 LGHNA, CDR2 YNFKEQ. The CDR3 is 15 amino acids. V dropped 5 bases and J dropped 0 bases, with 13 bases sitting between them. CDR3 residues: CASSREGGMNTEAFF. The CDR3, as DNA: TGTGCCAGCAGCAGGGAGGGGGGTATGAACACTGAAGCTTTCTTT.

The chain employs TRBV20-1 and TRBJ2-4, with 9 bases that match TRBD1. CDR1 and CDR2 (germline): DFQATT, SNEGSKA (reference sequence). The CDR3 runs to 16 residues. Germline trimming cut 5 bases from V and 3 bases from J; bases unmatched to any gene: 11. The DNA of the CDR3 is TGCAGTGCTCCCCCGGGACAGGGTGTGGACAAAAACATTCAGTACTTC. Encoded protein: CSAPPGQGVDKNIQYF.

This chain joins TRBV11-2 and TRBJ2-1; 12 nucleotides agree with TRBD2. The CDR3 covers 18 residues. V gave up 4 bases and J gave up 7 bases; unmatched junction bases: 14. Per germline, CDR1 SGHAT and CDR2 FQNNGV. As DNA, the CDR3 is TGTGCCAGCAGCTCCTCGCCAGGACTAGCGGGATCTCTGAATGAGCAGTTCTTC. It translates to CASSSSPGLAGSLNEQFF.

A few counts support this clonotype. This chain uses TRBV5-4 with TRBJ2-7; TRBD2 aligns across 8 bases. Germline V gives CDR1 SGHNT, CDR2 YYREEE (reference sequence). This CDR3 region has 14 residues. The trim removed 4 bases at V and 3 bases at J, leaving 6 bases unmatched. The CDR3 loop reads CASSLGGGRYEQYF. CDR3 nucleotides: TGTGCCAGCAGCCTGGGCGGGGGGCGCTACGAGCAGTACTTC.

The chain has TRBV3-1 and TRBJ2-7, with 7 positions matching TRBD2. V gave up 1 base and J gave up 10 bases; unmatched junction bases: 10. From germline, CDR1 is LGHDT and CDR2 YNNKEL (reference sequence). The CDR3 length is 14 residues. The CDR3 loop reads CASSQGTGGTDQYF. As DNA, the CDR3 is TGTGCCAGCAGCCAAGGTACGGGAGGAACTGACCAGTACTTC.

Ten or more counts support this clonotype. The chain joins TRBV4-2 to TRBJ2-7; D is unresolved. The CDR3 runs to 16 residues. CDR1 is LGHNA, CDR2 YNFKEQ, per germline. The V and J ends lost 4 bases and 7 bases respectively, with 23 bases between them. DNA of the CDR3: TGTGCCAGCAGCCCCACTATAGGTGGCAAGAGTACGGAGCAGTACTTC. This encodes CASSPTIGGKSTEQYF.

This clonotype turned up a few times. V gene TRBV7-2 combines with J gene TRBJ2-1; 9 bases align to TRBD2. J was trimmed by 9 bases and V by 1 base; bases with no gene match: 4. The CDR3 covers 14 residues. Germline V lookup: CDR1 SGHTA, CDR2 FQGNSA. The CDR3 sequence: CASSLGGGAVEQFF. The CDR3 nucleotides are TGTGCCAGCAGCTTAGGCGGGGGGGCTGTTGAGCAGTTCTTC.

This clonotype was seen repeatedly, ten times or more. The V and J genes are TRBV5-1 and TRBJ2-4; TRBD2 might be the D (6 bases). The CDR3 is 13 residues long. CDR1 and CDR2 (germline): SGHRS, YFSETQ. Trimming pared 3 bases from V and 8 bases from J, leaving 12 bases between. CDR3: CASSSGTVDIQYF. CDR3 in DNA: TGCGCCAGCAGCTCCGGGACTGTGGACATTCAGTACTTC.

This clonotype appeared many times. V is TRBV18 and J is TRBJ1-2; possible D gene TRBD1, 6 bases. Trimming cost V 0 bases and J 6 bases, with 14 bases left between them. Per the germline V gene, CDR1 is KGHSH and CDR2 is LQKENI. This CDR3 region has 15 residues. The CDR3 DNA is TGTGCCAGCTCACCACCATCGGCAGGGGCGAATGGCTACACCTTC. This translates into CASSPPSAGANGYTF.

This clonotype was seen only a few times. This sequence joins TRBV4-3 and TRBJ1-2; D not certain. The V gene lost 0 bases and the J gene lost 4 bases, with 9 bases spanning the gap. The CDR3 extends over 14 amino acids. Germline V gene lookup returns CDR1 LGHNA and CDR2 YSLEER. The CDR3 loop is CASSQDLGTYGYTF. The DNA for the CDR3 is TGCGCCAGCAGCCAAGATCTTGGAACCTATGGCTACACCTTC.

The V call is TRBV20-1, the J call TRBJ1-1, with 8 positions matching TRBD1. Germline assignment: CDR1 DFQATT and CDR2 SNEGSKA (reference sequence). Unmatched junction bases numbered 5, after V lost 6 bases and J lost 2 bases. The CDR3 extends over 13 amino acids. CDR3 coding DNA: TGCAGTGCGTGGACAGGGACAAACACTGAAGCTTTCTTT. Its protein is CSAWTGTNTEAFF.

A few counts support this clonotype. The CDR3 coding sequence is TGCAGTGCTAGGGACAACAAGATCACCGGGGAGCTGTTTTTT. This gives the protein CSARDNKITGELFF. The chain has TRBV20-1 and TRBJ2-2, with D perhaps TRBD1 (5 bases). Germline V lookup: CDR1 DFQATT, CDR2 SNEGSKA (reference sequence). The CDR3 sequence is 14 residues long. V was cut by 3 bases and J by 4 bases, with 12 bases left in between.